The rows below give T cell receptor beta chains drawn from one sample of a study of cytomegalovirus exposure and HLA in healthy donors. Repertoires were generated with immunoSEQ multiplex PCR, while TCRdb's copy carries only in-frame clones and drops some. This sample carries some 180,000 clones, about 79% of them seen once, and the ten largest clones take around 1.6%. Sequences were obtained from PBMCs. The receptors stem from a man younger than 35 in good health and CMV-seronegative. Each CDR3 is given with its conserved first and last residue. The order of the fields is D gene, clone size, V gene, J gene, CDR3 DNA, CDR3 protein. The D gene is left open where the match is weak. Not every row has a clone size; where given, it reads once, few, many or a size class.

D gene: TRBD2
clone size: few
V gene: TRBV6-5
J gene: TRBJ2-3
CDR3 DNA: TGTGCCAGCAGATTAGCGGGGGCTAGCACAGATACGCAGTATTTT
CDR3 protein: CASRLAGASTDTQYF

D gene: TRBD2
clone size: NA
V gene: TRBV30
J gene: TRBJ2-7
CDR3 DNA: TGTGCCTGGACCAAGAAGGGGAGCGGGAGTAAATACGAGCAGTACTTC
CDR3 protein: CAWTKKGSGSKYEQYF

D gene: NA
clone size: NA
V gene: TRBV19
J gene: TRBJ2-2
CDR3 DNA: TGTGCCAGTACCTCCAGACAAAAAGCGAACACCGGGGAGCTGTTTTTT
CDR3 protein: CASTSRQKANTGELFF

D gene: TRBD2
clone size: NA
V gene: TRBV2
J gene: TRBJ2-6
CDR3 DNA: TGTGCCAGCAGTCCTCTGGGGGGGGTGCCTGGGGCCAACGTCCTGACTTTC
CDR3 protein: CASSPLGGVPGANVLTF

D gene: NA
clone size: few
V gene: TRBV18
J gene: TRBJ1-1
CDR3 DNA: TGTGCCAGCTCACCCCTCGCATTTACAGATAACACTGAAGCTTTCTTT
CDR3 protein: CASSPLAFTDNTEAFF

D gene: NA
clone size: NA
V gene: TRBV2
J gene: TRBJ1-2
CDR3 DNA: TGTGCCAGCAGTTCGACGGGTAACTATGGCTACACCTTC
CDR3 protein: CASSSTGNYGYTF

D gene: NA
clone size: NA
V gene: TRBV5-1
J gene: TRBJ2-6
CDR3 DNA: TGCGCCAGCAGCGGGGGGATAGGGGGCTCCACTGGGGCCAACGTCCTGACTTTC
CDR3 protein: CASSGGIGGSTGANVLTF

D gene: NA
clone size: NA
V gene: TRBV27
J gene: TRBJ1-1
CDR3 DNA: TGTGCCAGCAGTTTACGGGGTCGAGCTTTCTTT
CDR3 protein: CASSLRGRAFF

D gene: NA
clone size: NA
V gene: TRBV7-9
J gene: TRBJ1-4
CDR3 DNA: TGTGCCAGCAGCTTAACGTCAGGGGTGGGAGAAAAACTGTTTTTT
CDR3 protein: CASSLTSGVGEKLFF

D gene: TRBD1
clone size: NA
V gene: TRBV5-1
J gene: TRBJ1-6
CDR3 DNA: TGCGCCAGCAGCTTGCAGGGGGGAAATTCACCCCTCCACTTT
CDR3 protein: CASSLQGGNSPLHF

D gene: TRBD1
clone size: NA
V gene: TRBV10-3
J gene: TRBJ2-6
CDR3 DNA: TGTGCCACCGGACAGGGCCACTCTGGGGCCAACGTCCTGACTTTC
CDR3 protein: CATGQGHSGANVLTF

D gene: TRBD1
clone size: NA
V gene: TRBV6-4
J gene: TRBJ2-7
CDR3 DNA: TGTGCCAGCAGTGACCGCTATAGACAGGGGGCTCAAGACTACGAGCAGTACTTC
CDR3 protein: CASSDRYRQGAQDYEQYF

D gene: NA
clone size: NA
V gene: TRBV6-1
J gene: TRBJ1-2
CDR3 DNA: TGTGCCAGCAGTGAAGTAGCAGGGGCGCATGGCTACACCTTC
CDR3 protein: CASSEVAGAHGYTF

D gene: TRBD1
clone size: NA
V gene: TRBV19
J gene: TRBJ1-1
CDR3 DNA: TGTGCCAGTAGTATAGTGGGACAGGGCGGCACTGAAGCTTTCTTT
CDR3 protein: CASSIVGQGGTEAFF

D gene: NA
clone size: NA
V gene: TRBV28
J gene: TRBJ2-7
CDR3 DNA: TGTGCCAGCAGTTCTGGCGGCTCCTACGAGCAGTACTTC
CDR3 protein: CASSSGGSYEQYF

D gene: TRBD2
clone size: NA
V gene: TRBV10-3
J gene: TRBJ2-5
CDR3 DNA: TGTGCCATCGGACTAGCGGATCCCCAAGAGACCCAGTACTTC
CDR3 protein: CAIGLADPQETQYF

D gene: NA
clone size: NA
V gene: TRBV2
J gene: TRBJ2-7
CDR3 DNA: TGTGCCAGCAGTGGGGGAGGCTACGAGCAGTACTTC
CDR3 protein: CASSGGGYEQYF

D gene: NA
clone size: NA
V gene: TRBV18
J gene: TRBJ1-1
CDR3 DNA: TGTGCCAGCTCACCTGGCGGGCGTACTGAAGCTTTCTTT
CDR3 protein: CASSPGGRTEAFF

D gene: NA
clone size: few
V gene: TRBV4-1
J gene: TRBJ2-1
CDR3 DNA: TGCGCCAGCAGCCAAGATCAGGCTACCTACAATGAGCAGTTCTTC
CDR3 protein: CASSQDQATYNEQFF

D gene: TRBD1
clone size: NA
V gene: TRBV6-6
J gene: TRBJ1-5
CDR3 DNA: TGTGCCAGCAGTGGCCCGACAGGGAGCAATCAGCCCCAGCATTTT
CDR3 protein: CASSGPTGSNQPQHF

D gene: TRBD1
clone size: NA
V gene: TRBV9
J gene: TRBJ2-7
CDR3 DNA: TGTGCCAGCTCCTCGACAGGGGGTTTATACGAGCAGTACTTC
CDR3 protein: CASSSTGGLYEQYF

D gene: NA
clone size: NA
V gene: TRBV13
J gene: TRBJ1-1
CDR3 DNA: TGTGCCAGCAGCTTATATCAGGGGATGAACACTGAAGCTTTCTTT
CDR3 protein: CASSLYQGMNTEAFF

D gene: NA
clone size: few
V gene: TRBV29-1
J gene: TRBJ1-1
CDR3 DNA: TGCAGCGCGATGACACCACGGGAACGTGAAGCTTTCTTT
CDR3 protein: CSAMTPREREAFF

D gene: TRBD1
clone size: NA
V gene: TRBV30
J gene: TRBJ1-5
CDR3 DNA: TGTGCCTGGAGAGAGGGGGCTTGGAATCAGCCCCAGCATTTT
CDR3 protein: CAWREGAWNQPQHF

D gene: TRBD1
clone size: NA
V gene: TRBV29-1
J gene: TRBJ2-1
CDR3 DNA: TGCAGCGTTGTACAGGGGACGAATGAGCAGTTCTTC
CDR3 protein: CSVVQGTNEQFF

D gene: TRBD2
clone size: NA
V gene: TRBV19
J gene: TRBJ2-5
CDR3 DNA: TGTGCCAGTAGCCCAGCGGGAGGGCCGGAGACCCAGTACTTC
CDR3 protein: CASSPAGGPETQYF

D gene: NA
clone size: once
V gene: TRBV5-1
J gene: TRBJ1-1
CDR3 DNA: TGCGCCAGCAGCCCCGGACAGATGAACACCGAAGCTTTCTTT
CDR3 protein: CASSPGQMNTEAFF

D gene: TRBD1
clone size: once
V gene: TRBV6-5
J gene: TRBJ1-6
CDR3 DNA: TGTGCCAGCAGTTCGACGACAGGGAGTCTCTCACCCCTCCACTTT
CDR3 protein: CASSSTTGSLSPLHF